This T cell receptor (beta chain) was obtained from a study of blood T cell repertoires in COVID-19 (dated by TCRdb to 2019 to 2021). Regarding the complete study: Collaborator samples came from the United States, Italy and Spain and covered acute and convalescent phases of COVID-19. The samples were drawn from the first 160 participants of the ongoing ImmuneRACE study and from 1,254 subjects provided by 6 global collaborators. A de-identified subject ID, COVID-19 status, age in years and sex were almost always included in the sample metadata. Deeply sampled blood TCRbeta repertoires from subjects exposed to, actively infected with, or recovered from COVID-19 were included in the dataset. Where available, HLA class I and class II types were taken from metadata supplied by the sample provider and were not determined by assay-based typing. The repertoires were released in a freely available public database intended as a resource for research on the immune response to SARS-CoV-2. The material from the prospective study consisted of cDNA or gDNA derived from T cells, B-cell-depleted T cells, or PBMCs. Beyond this particular receptor, the publication reports: Clinical and demographic metadata were provided uncurated, with the amount varying by source and participant.

Each collaborating institution followed its own protocols to collect whole blood in K2EDTA tubes. For TCRbeta analysis, collaborator samples were shipped as frozen whole blood, as isolated PBMCs, or as DNA extracted from either sample type. As for this clone: What this receptor recognizes is not known. Per-base quality was not reported, and no clone a single base away is much larger than it.

Taken from the germline V gene (reference sequence), the CDR1 and CDR2 loops are WNHNN and SYGVQD. The CDR3, cysteine through phenylalanine, is 15 amino acids long. Just the 45-base CDR3 DNA is kept, in frame starting at base 1. The V end gives up 6 bases and the J end 4 bases, leaving 5 bases in the junction not matched to a gene. The immunoSEQ Assay, a bias-controlled multiplex PCR, was used to amplify TCRbeta CDR3 regions from genomic DNA. On the study's bioinformatics: The number of nucleated cells in each sample was estimated by amplification of reference gene primers within the assay. Sequence reads were collapsed and filtered to measure the absolute abundance of every unique TCRbeta CDR3 rearrangement. For each sample, productive Simpson clonality was calculated as the square root of Simpson's diversity index over productive rearrangements. In its TCRdb copy, this immuneACCESS table keeps in-frame sequences only and misses some clones. Where compared with another copy, unresolved V genes explain less than half of these, and the others have no known cause. That table furnishes V, J and clone size, whereas the DNA furnished D and trimming. The sample table lists some 50,000 clones, 87% of them with a count of one. Around 15% of the sample lies in the top ten.

This sequence uses TRBV10-1 and TRBJ2-1, with 11 junctional bases fitting TRBD2. The sample was peripheral blood. This clonotype was sampled from a human donor in a cohort sampled during active COVID-19. The CDR3: CASSQLAGAYNEQFF. The nucleotide sequence is TGCGCCAGCAGCCAACTAGCGGGAGCTTACAATGAGCAGTTCTTC.